Sequencing of this T cell receptor beta chain was carried out in a study of blood T cell repertoires in COVID-19. Study-wide context: PBMCs, B-cell-depleted T cells, or T cells provided the cDNA or gDNA that made up the material.

Enrolled through a virtual design, the participants were between roughly 18 and 90 years of age and came from about two dozen US areas. A COVID-19 case was met by exposed participants within 2 weeks before study entry. The CDR3 runs to 12 residues. Sequencing used immunoSEQ multiplex PCR; TCRdb keeps in-frame clones, though not all of them. The table shows around 160,000 clones, with 84% occurring only once. V is TRBV21-1 and J is TRBJ1-5. TRBV21-1 is flagged as a pseudogene. Sequencing input: PBMCs or T cells enriched from blood (not recorded which). The receptor was isolated from a woman aged 50 to 60 who had been exposed to COVID-19. The CDR3 sequence: CASTQRLWPQHF. The DNA of the CDR3 is TGTGCCAGCACCCAGCGGTTATGGCCCCAGCATTTT.